This T cell receptor beta chain was sequenced in a study of blood T cell repertoires in COVID-19. About the study: From the United States, Italy and Spain came samples of acute and convalescent COVID-19.

Those enrolled, adults aged roughly 18 to 95 years, came from about two dozen US areas. Membership in each cohort depended on participant-reported clinical history. The CDR3 has 12 residues. The germline V gene encodes CDR1 ENHRY and CDR2 SYGVKD. Trimming shortened V by 8 bases and J by 0 bases, and 6 bases separated the two germline ends. This clone was seen more than once but under ten times. How the authors handled the data: The assay estimated nucleated cells by amplifying reference gene primers. Sequencing was performed with immunoSEQ multiplex PCR; in TCRdb, only in-frame clones are kept and a portion is missing. V and J calls and clone size are as listed in that table; D and trimming were resolved from the DNA. The data show under 250,000 clones, 65% to 85% seen once.

The clonotype was recovered from a man aged 25-40 years with acute COVID-19. Material: PBMCs or T cells enriched from blood (not recorded which). The gene calls are TRBV10-3 and TRBJ2-3, with D tentatively TRBD2 (6 bases). In DNA form, the CDR3 reads TGTGCCATCGGGGGGAGCACAGATACGCAGTATTTT. This translates into CAIGGSTDTQYF.